The entry that follows covers one T cell receptor (beta chain) sequence. Here immunoSEQ multiplex PCR was the method, and the copy in TCRdb shows in-frame clones only, minus some. The sample has approximately 360,000 clones; around nine tenths are singletons. Trimming shortened V by 0 bases and J by 8 bases, and 8 bases separated the two germline ends. Germline V lookup: CDR1 LGHDT, CDR2 YNNKEL (reference sequence). There are 14 residues in the CDR3. The data belong to a study of blood T cell repertoires in COVID-19. On the study more broadly: Donors in the United States, Italy and Spain gave samples during acute or convalescent COVID-19.

Individuals aged about 18 to 90 years were recruited from roughly 22 US areas. In assigning cohorts, the study relied on participant-reported clinical history. V is TRBV3-1 (or the pseudogene TRBV3-2) and J is TRBJ1-6, with a tentative D call TRBD1 (5 bases). The sequenced sample was PBMCs or T cells enriched from blood (not recorded which). The clonotype comes from a woman aged 25 to 39 with acute COVID-19. The CDR3 region is CASSQDGADSPLHF. The CDR3, as DNA: TGTGCCAGCAGCCAAGATGGGGCGGATTCACCCCTCCACTTT.